The sequence of this T cell receptor (beta chain) was determined in a study of PD-L1 blockade in urothelial cancer listed by TCRdb under 2017. Concerning the study at large: Every patient began therapy around 2014 and was given atezolizumab 1,200 mg intravenously every 3 weeks. About 90% of the 29 patients were males with bladder-origin urothelial cancer, and about 60% of the 29 reported a prior smoking history. An ECOG performance status of 0 or 1 was recorded for the patients, and 0 to 3 prior chemotherapy regimens had been received by the patients. Blood samples were analyzed at 3 weeks after treatment start (second dose) and at 6 weeks after treatment start. A median of roughly 140,000 T cells and some 90,000 unique TCRs was obtained from blood samples, and a median clonality of approximately 0.08 was observed. An exploratory multi-omic analysis was conducted of the somatic, immune and clinical correlates of response to PD-L1 blockade with atezolizumab in urothelial cancer. Pretreatment tumor samples and matched peripheral blood, collected serially before and after atezolizumab treatment, underwent TCR sequencing. Durable clinical benefit was defined as a progression-free survival longer than 6 months, and TCR features were additionally tested against progression-free survival and overall survival. In the same patients, whole exome sequencing and RNA sequencing of pretreatment tumors were performed in addition to TCR sequencing. Durable clinical benefit was achieved by nine patients but not by the remaining 20. Pretreatment blood TCR-seq was available for about 27 patients, at least one posttreatment blood collection was obtained for some 25 patients, and tumor TCR-seq was available for some 25 patients.

To estimate absolute template abundance from read counts, synthetic TCR analog templates were spiked into each PCR. The immunoSEQ assay used bias-controlled V and J gene primers to amplify TCRbeta CDR3 regions from genomic DNA. Sequencing of rearranged TCRbeta segments was performed at approximately 20X coverage. Under the source paper's analysis protocol: Sequencing errors were corrected by clustering and CDR3s were annotated against IMGT to assign V, D and J genes. Only productive TCRbeta rearrangements were used in downstream analyses, excluding out-of-frame or stop-codon sequences. To compute clonality, Shannon entropy was normalized by the log of the number of unique productive sequences and then subtracted from one. Fisher's exact test with Benjamini-Hochberg correction, at a threshold of adjusted p below 0.01, was used to find clones that differed between time points or between blood and tumor. This is the immuneACCESS table as TCRdb keeps it, with only in-frame sequences that have V and J called. A part of the clones is gone; compared with another copy, unresolved V genes explain less than half, and the rest is unexplained. D and trimming were read from the DNA, whereas the V and J calls and clone size are those reported in that table. Present in this sample are approximately 41,000 clones, approximately 80% of which were seen just once. The ten largest make up over 12% of the sample.

The paper's findings and limits, for the study overall: A pretreatment peripheral blood TCR clonality below the median was linked to improved progression-free and overall survival. Greater expansion of tumor-associated TCR clones in peripheral blood 3 weeks after the start of treatment was observed in patients with durable benefit (n of about 20, p = 0.022). Because the sample size was small (n ≈ 29) and many exploratory analyses were performed, the results are intended to be hypothesis-generating.

Taken from the germline V gene, the CDR1 and CDR2 loops are KGHSH and LQKENI. The germline V and J ends show losses of 2 bases and 6 bases respectively, and no gene match explains 2 bases of the junction. Measured from the cysteine to the phenylalanine, the CDR3 is 14 residues long. The entry retains the CDR3 DNA only, 42 bases that are in frame from base 1. In the paper's terms, the time point label means: pretreatment peripheral blood. The cohort comprised about 30 patients with locally advanced or metastatic urothelial carcinoma treated at Memorial Sloan Kettering on a trial protocol. Peripheral blood mononuclear cells were collected pretreatment and during treatment, at between 1 and 8 total time points per patient. The Qiagen DNeasy Blood extraction kit was used to purify genomic DNA from total PBMCs and tumor samples. PBMCs were collected pretreatment and during treatment, and were isolated and stored as previously described.

For this clone: This clone's antigen is unknown. Qualities for individual bases were not recorded, and no much larger clone is one base off.

Source: PBMCs, taken around atezolizumab (anti-PD-L1) treatment. The chain joins TRBV18 to TRBJ2-1; TRBD1 matches 9 bases in the middle. The source of this sequence is an elderly man with urothelial cancer. For the CDR3, the sequence is CASSPRDRVNEQFF. The nucleotide sequence reads as follows: TGTGCCAGCTCACCAAGGGACAGGGTCAATGAGCAGTTCTTC.